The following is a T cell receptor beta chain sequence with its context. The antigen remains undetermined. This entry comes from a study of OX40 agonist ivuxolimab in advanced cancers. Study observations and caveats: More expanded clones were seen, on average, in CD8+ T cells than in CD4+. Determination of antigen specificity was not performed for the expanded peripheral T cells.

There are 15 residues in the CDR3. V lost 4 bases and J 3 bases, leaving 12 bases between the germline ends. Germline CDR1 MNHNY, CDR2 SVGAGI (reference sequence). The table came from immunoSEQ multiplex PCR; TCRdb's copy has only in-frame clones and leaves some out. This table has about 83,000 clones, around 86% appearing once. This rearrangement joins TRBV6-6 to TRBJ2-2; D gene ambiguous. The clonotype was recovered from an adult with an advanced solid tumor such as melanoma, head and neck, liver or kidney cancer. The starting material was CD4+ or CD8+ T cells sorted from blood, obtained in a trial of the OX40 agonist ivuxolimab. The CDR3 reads CASSSDGYDTGELFF. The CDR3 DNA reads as TGTGCCAGCAGTTCGGACGGCTACGACACCGGGGAGCTGTTTTTT.